These 5 T cell receptor beta chains share one sample of origin, sequenced in a study of shared clonotypes between healthy human individuals. The table came from immunoSEQ multiplex PCR; TCRdb's copy has only in-frame clones and leaves some out. The sample carries more than 400,000 clones, almost 97% recorded once. Material for sequencing was naive CD4+ T cells sorted from blood. Subset indicated: CD45RA+ positively selected. The source is a woman aged 25 to 45 in good health.

With respect to this clone: Other DNA variants within this sample encode the same CDR3. The V and J genes are TRBV7-9 and TRBJ1-1; D uncertain. Trimming removed 6 bases at V and 5 bases at J, with 7 bases between. CDR3 length equals 11 residues. CDR1 and CDR2 from the germline V gene are SEHNR and FQNEAQ (reference sequence). CDR3 residues: CASSLGTEAFF. The CDR3, as DNA: TGTGCCAGCAGTTTGGGGACTGAAGCTTTCTTT.

The chain couples TRBV7-9 to TRBJ1-5; D remains unclear. Germline V lookup: CDR1 SEHNR, CDR2 FQNEAQ (reference sequence). The CDR3 is made up of 16 amino acids. Trimming shortened V by 2 bases and J by 6 bases, and 17 bases separated the two germline ends. DNA for the CDR3: TGTGCCAGCAGCTTAAGCCTTCCAGGCGCAGCTCAGCCCCAGCATTTT. Its protein product is CASSLSLPGAAQPQHF.

The chain couples TRBV18 to TRBJ2-1; D call uncertain. The CDR3 covers 15 residues. Per germline, CDR1 KGHSH and CDR2 LQKENI. V gave up 4 bases and J gave up 1 base, with 11 bases separating them. As DNA, the CDR3 is TGTGCCAGCTCACTAGAGCCTCCTTCCTACAATGAGCAGTTCTTC. Protein: CASSLEPPSYNEQFF. Full variable domain (rest looked up from reference TRBV18 and TRBJ2-1): NAGVMQNPRHLVRRRGQEARLRCSPMKGHSHVYWYRQLPEEGLKFMVYLQKENIIDESGMPKERFSAEFPKEGPSILRIQQVVRGDSAAYFCASSLEPPSYNEQFFGPGTRLTVL.

This clone came up once. This chain connects TRBV10-1 to TRBJ2-3; D gene unclear. Trimming shortened V by 0 bases and J by 1 base, and 8 bases separated the two germline ends. CDR3 length equals 15 residues. Germline CDR1 WNHNN, CDR2 SYGVQD (reference sequence). The CDR3 DNA reads TGCGCCAGCAGTGAGTCCAGTTTGGGCACAGATACGCAGTATTTT. Translated: CASSESSLGTDTQYF.

The chain joins TRBV18 to TRBJ2-6; 7 nucleotides line up with TRBD1. CDR1 is KGHSH, CDR2 LQKENI, per germline. This CDR3 has 18 amino acids. The V and J ends lost 5 bases and 0 bases, in that order; junction bases with no gene match: 10. CDR3 bases: TGTGCCAGCTCATCGACAGGGAGACCCTTCTCTGGGGCCAACGTCCTGACTTTC. This translates into CASSSTGRPFSGANVLTF.